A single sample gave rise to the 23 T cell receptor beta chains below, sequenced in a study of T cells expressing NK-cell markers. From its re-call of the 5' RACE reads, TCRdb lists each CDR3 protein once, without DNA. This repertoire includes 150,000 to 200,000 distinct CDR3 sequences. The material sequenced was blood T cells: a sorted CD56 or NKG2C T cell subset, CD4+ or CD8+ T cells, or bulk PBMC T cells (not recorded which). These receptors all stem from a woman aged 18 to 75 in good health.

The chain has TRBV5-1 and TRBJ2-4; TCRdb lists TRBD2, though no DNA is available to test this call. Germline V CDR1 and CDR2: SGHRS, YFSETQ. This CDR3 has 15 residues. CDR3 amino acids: CASRLAEGAKNIQYF.

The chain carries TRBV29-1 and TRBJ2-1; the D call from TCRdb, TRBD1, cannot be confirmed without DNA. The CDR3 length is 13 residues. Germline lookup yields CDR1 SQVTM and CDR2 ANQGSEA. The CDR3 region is CSVGRGMYNEQFF.

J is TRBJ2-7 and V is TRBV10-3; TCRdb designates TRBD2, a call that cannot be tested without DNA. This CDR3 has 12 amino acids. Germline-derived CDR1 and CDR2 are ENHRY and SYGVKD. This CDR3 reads CAIGSGIVEQYF.

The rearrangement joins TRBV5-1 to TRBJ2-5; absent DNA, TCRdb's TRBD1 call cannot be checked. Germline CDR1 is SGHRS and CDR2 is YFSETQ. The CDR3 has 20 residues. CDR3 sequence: CASSATGQQVTSGNQETQYF.

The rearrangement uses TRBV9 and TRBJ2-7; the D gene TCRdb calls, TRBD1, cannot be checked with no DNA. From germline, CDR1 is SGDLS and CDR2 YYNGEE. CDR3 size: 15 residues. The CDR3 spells CASSVGTLTGYEQYF.

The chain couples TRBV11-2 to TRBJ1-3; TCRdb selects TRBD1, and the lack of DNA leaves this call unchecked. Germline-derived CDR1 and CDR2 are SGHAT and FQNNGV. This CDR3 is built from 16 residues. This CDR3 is CASSQIRGQAGNTIYF.

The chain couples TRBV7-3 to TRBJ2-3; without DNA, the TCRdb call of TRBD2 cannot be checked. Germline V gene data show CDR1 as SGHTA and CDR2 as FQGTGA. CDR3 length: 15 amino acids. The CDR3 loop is CASSSGTGYTDTQYF. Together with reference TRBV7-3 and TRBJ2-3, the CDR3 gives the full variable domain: GAGVSQTPSNKVTEKGKYVELRCDPISGHTALYWYRQSLGQGPEFLIYFQGTGAADDSGLPNDRFFAVRPEGSVSTLKIQRTERGDSAVYLCASSSGTGYTDTQYFGPGTRLTVL.

The CDR3: CASSSGQSFYGYTF. J is TRBJ1-2 and V is TRBV6-5; checking the TCRdb D call of TRBD1 is not possible without DNA. Germline lookup yields CDR1 MNHEY and CDR2 SVGAGI. The CDR3 loop spans 14 amino acids.

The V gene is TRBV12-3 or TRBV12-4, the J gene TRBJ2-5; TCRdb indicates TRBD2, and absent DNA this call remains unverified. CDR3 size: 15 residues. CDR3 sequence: CASSGGGAGKETQYF.

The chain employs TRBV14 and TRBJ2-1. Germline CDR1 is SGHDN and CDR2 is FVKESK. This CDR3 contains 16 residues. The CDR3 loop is CASSQDEVSTYNEQFF. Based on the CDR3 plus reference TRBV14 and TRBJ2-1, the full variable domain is EAGVTQFPSHSVIEKGQTVTLRCDPISGHDNLYWYRRVMGKEIKFLLHFVKESKQDESGMPNNRFLAERTGGTYSTLKVQPAELEDSGVYFCASSQDEVSTYNEQFFGPGTRLTVL.

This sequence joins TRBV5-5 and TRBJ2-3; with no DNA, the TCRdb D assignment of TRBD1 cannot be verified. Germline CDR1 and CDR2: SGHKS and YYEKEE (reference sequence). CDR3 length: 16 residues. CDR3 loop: CASSLGLPGGADTQYF.

The CDR3 region is CASSLSRDTQYF. This chain connects TRBV27 to TRBJ2-3. The V gene's germline CDR1 is MNHEY and CDR2 SMNVEV (reference sequence). There are 12 residues in the CDR3.

The CDR3 spells CAWKGILTGELFF. The gene calls are TRBV30 and TRBJ2-2. CDR1 GTSNPN and CDR2 SVGIG come from the germline V gene (reference sequence). This CDR3 comprises 13 residues.

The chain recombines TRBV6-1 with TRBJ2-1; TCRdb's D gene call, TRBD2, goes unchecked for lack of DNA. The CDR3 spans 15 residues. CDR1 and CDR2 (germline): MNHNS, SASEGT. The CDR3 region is CASRLAGGHFNEQFF.

This CDR3 reads CASSQDLNAKNIQYF. The rearrangement joins TRBV4-2 to TRBJ2-4. Germline lookup yields CDR1 LGHNA and CDR2 YNFKEQ. CDR3 size: 15 residues.

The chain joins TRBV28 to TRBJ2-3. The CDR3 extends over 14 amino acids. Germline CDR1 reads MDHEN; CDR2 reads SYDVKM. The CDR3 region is CASSLGIVADTQYF.

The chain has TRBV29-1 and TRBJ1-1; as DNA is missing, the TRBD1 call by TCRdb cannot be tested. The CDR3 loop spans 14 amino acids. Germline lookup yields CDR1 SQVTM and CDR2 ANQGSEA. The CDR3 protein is CSVERGGWNTEAFF.

This CDR3 reads CASSPRPTGGNYGYTF. The gene calls are TRBV27 and TRBJ1-2; TCRdb proposes TRBD1, but this gene call is untestable without DNA. Germline CDR1 reads MNHEY; CDR2 reads SMNVEV (reference sequence). The CDR3 has 16 residues.

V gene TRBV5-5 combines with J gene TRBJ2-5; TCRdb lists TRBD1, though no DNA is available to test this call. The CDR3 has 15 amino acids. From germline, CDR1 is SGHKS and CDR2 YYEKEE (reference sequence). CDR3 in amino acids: CASSKGQGGYGTQYF.

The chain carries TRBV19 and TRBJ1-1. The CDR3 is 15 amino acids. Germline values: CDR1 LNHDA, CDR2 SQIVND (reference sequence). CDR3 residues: CASSIEPNGRTEAFF. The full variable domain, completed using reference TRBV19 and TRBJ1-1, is DGGITQSPKYLFRKEGQNVTLSCEQNLNHDAMYWYRQDPGQGLRLIYYSQIVNDFQKGDIAEGYSVSREKKESFPLTVTSAQKNPTAFYLCASSIEPNGRTEAFFGQGTRLTVV.

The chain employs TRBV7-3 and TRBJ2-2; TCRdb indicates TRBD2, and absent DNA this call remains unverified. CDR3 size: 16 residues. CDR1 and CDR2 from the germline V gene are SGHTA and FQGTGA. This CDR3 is CATSDRSGTFPGELFF.

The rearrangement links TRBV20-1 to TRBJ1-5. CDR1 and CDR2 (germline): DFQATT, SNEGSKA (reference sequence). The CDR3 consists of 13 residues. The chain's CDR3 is CSARGSVQRPQHF.

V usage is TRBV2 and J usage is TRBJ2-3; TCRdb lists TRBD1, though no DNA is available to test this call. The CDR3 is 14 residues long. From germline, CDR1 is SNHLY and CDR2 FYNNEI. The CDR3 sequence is CASSVLTGTDTQYF.